This entry lists 21 T cell receptor beta chains sequenced from one sample in a study of glioma-infiltrating T cells. Amplification of TCR alpha and beta CDR3 regions from RNA used iRepertoire nested multiplex PCR. TCRdb reanalysed the multiplex PCR reads using MiXCR and keeps one entry per CDR3 protein. The table records approximately 130,000 distinct CDR3 sequences, around 25% of them present only once. Source material: glioma tissue, nonneoplastic brain tissue, or PBMCs (not recorded which). These receptor sequences come from a human donor with low-grade glioma or glioblastoma, undergoing nonglioma brain surgery, or in good health (not recorded which).

This chain uses TRBV12-3 or TRBV12-4 with TRBJ2-3; 10 bases match TRBD2. This CDR3 comprises 15 residues. With V trimmed by 3 bases and J by 7 bases, 7 bases remained unmatched. CDR3 nucleotides: TGTGCCAGCAGTTTCAGCGGGGGGGCCCGTCATACGCAGTATTTT. Translation: CASSFSGGARHTQYF.

The chain carries TRBV20-1 and TRBJ1-1; 8 nucleotides line up with TRBD1. The V segment lost 5 bases and the J segment 4 bases; nucleotides outside the gene matches: 12. The length of the CDR3 is 15 residues. Per the germline V gene, CDR1 is DFQATT and CDR2 is SNEGSKA (reference sequence). The CDR3 region is CSADPTGQGATEAFF. CDR3 in DNA: TGCAGTGCTGACCCTACGGGCCAGGGGGCCACTGAAGCTTTCTTT.

In its sample, this clonotype was seen many times. This sequence joins TRBV4-1 and TRBJ2-1, with D perhaps TRBD2 (5 bases). CDR3 size: 13 residues. Germline assignment: CDR1 MGHRA and CDR2 YSYEKL. V shed 0 bases and J shed 10 bases, with 10 bases lying between them. The CDR3 sequence is CASSQDPGLEQFF. CDR3 in DNA: TGCGCCAGCAGCCAAGATCCAGGACTGGAGCAGTTCTTC.

This clonotype was counted at least ten times. J is TRBJ1-2 and V is TRBV19; TRBD1 might be the D (5 bases). V gave up 3 bases and J gave up 4 bases, with 12 bases separating them. The CDR3 has 14 amino acids. Germline-derived CDR1 and CDR2 are LNHDA and SQIVND (reference sequence). CDR3 residues: CASSIDGALYGYTF. CDR3 coding DNA: TGTGCCAGTAGTATCGATGGGGCCCTCTATGGCTACACCTTC.

V is TRBV7-2 and J is TRBJ2-1, with 7 bases that match TRBD1. Per the germline V gene, CDR1 is SGHTA and CDR2 is FQGNSA. This CDR3 comprises 17 residues. V gave up 7 bases and J gave up 2 bases; unmatched junction bases: 14. The CDR3 DNA follows: TGTGCCAGCACCACGCTACCCGGGACAGCTACCTACAATGAGCAGTTCTTC. Protein: CASTTLPGTATYNEQFF.

A single count supports this clonotype. This may be a read error, as it is one base from a much larger clone. This sequence joins TRBV15 and TRBJ2-7; D is unclear. This CDR3 has 12 amino acids. Germline V gene lookup returns CDR1 LNHNV and CDR2 YYDKDF (reference sequence). CDR3 loop: CAASRDGSEQYV. The CDR3 bases are TGTGCCGCCAGCAGAGACGGATCCGAGCAGTACGTC.

This clonotype was counted many times. The chain joins TRBV28 to TRBJ1-2, with unresolved D. The CDR3 totals 13 residues. Trimming took 4 bases from V and 3 from J, leaving 9 bases between them. CDR1 is MDHEN and CDR2 is SYDVKM in the germline V gene. The CDR3, as DNA: TGTGCCAGCAGTTCTACCGCCTACTATGGCTACACCTTC. This gives the protein CASSSTAYYGYTF.

The sample holds a few counts of this clonotype. V usage is TRBV27 and J usage is TRBJ2-7; D is unclear. V lost 6 bases and J lost 1, with 10 bases in between. The length of the CDR3 is 13 residues. The germline V gene has CDR1 MNHEY and CDR2 SMNVEV (reference sequence). CDR3 DNA: TGTGCCAGCAGGCTTTTGGGGTCCTACGAGCAGTACGTC. As protein: CASRLLGSYEQYV.

There are a few counts of this clonotype. The gene calls are TRBV20-1 and TRBJ1-2, with D maybe TRBD1 (5 bases). CDR3 length: 15 amino acids. Looked up from germline, CDR1 is DFQATT and CDR2 is SNEGSKA (reference sequence). Trimming took 5 bases from V and 4 from J, leaving 20 bases between them. The CDR3 sequence: CSAPSARQGPYGYTF. The DNA of the CDR3 is TGCAGTGCTCCCTCCGCTCGGCAGGGTCCCTATGGCTACACCTTC.

The rearrangement uses TRBV7-9 and TRBJ2-1; 7 bases fit TRBD1. CDR1 and CDR2 (germline): SEHNR, FQNEAQ (reference sequence). The length of the CDR3 is 15 residues. With V trimmed by 5 bases and J by 4 bases, 8 bases remained unmatched. The CDR3 loop reads CASSPRQGVYNEQFF. DNA of the CDR3: TGTGCCAGCAGCCCCCGGCAGGGGGTATACAATGAGCAGTTCTTC.

This sequence joins TRBV7-2 and TRBJ2-5; tentatively, D is TRBD1 (6 bases). CDR3 length: 17 residues. Germline CDR1 SGHTA, CDR2 FQGNSA. The V and J ends lost 5 bases and 0 bases respectively, with 19 bases between them. The CDR3 DNA is TGTGCCAGCAGCACCCCGACAGGTACCCAAGACCAAGAGACCCAGTACTTC. Translating gives CASSTPTGTQDQETQYF.

The sample holds many counts of this clonotype. V usage is TRBV24-1 and J usage is TRBJ2-3; TRBD1 matches 7 bases. The CDR3 consists of 16 residues. V dropped 3 bases and J dropped 2; count of bases not matched to a gene: 7. Looked up from germline, CDR1 is KGHDR and CDR2 is SFDVKD. The CDR3 is CATSDRQGRVTDTQYF. CDR3 DNA: TGTGCCACCAGTGATCGACAGGGACGGGTCACAGATACGCAGTATTTT.

In its sample, this clonotype was seen many times. The genes are TRBV6-1 and TRBJ1-6; 9 bases line up with TRBD1. Germline V gene data show CDR1 as MNHNS and CDR2 as SASEGT. The CDR3 is made up of 14 amino acids. With V trimmed by 7 bases and J by 7 bases, 5 bases remained unmatched. CDR3: CASIQQGANSPLHF. In DNA, the CDR3 is TGTGCCAGCATTCAACAGGGGGCAAATTCACCCCTCCACTTT.

The chain uses TRBV20-1 and TRBJ2-2, with unresolved D. CDR1 DFQATT and CDR2 SNEGSKA come from the germline V gene (reference sequence). The CDR3 has 15 residues. V lost 1 base to trimming and J lost 4 bases, with 13 bases between them. CDR3 loop: CSARVYGPLTGELFF. The CDR3 DNA is TGCAGTGCTAGAGTGTATGGACCCCTCACCGGGGAGCTGTTTTTT.

This clonotype was found a few times. CDR3 in amino acids: CASSIGQGTDTQYF. For the CDR3, the DNA is TGTGCCAGTAGTATTGGGCAGGGGACAGATACGCAGTATTTT. The V and J genes are TRBV19 and TRBJ2-3; D is possibly TRBD1 (6 bases). Germline-derived CDR1 and CDR2 are LNHDA and SQIVND (reference sequence). The ends were cut back, 3 bases at V and 3 bases at J, with 10 bases in the middle. The CDR3 contains 14 residues.

The table lists this clonotype with many counts. J is TRBJ1-1 and V is TRBV3-1, with D perhaps TRBD1 (5 bases). CDR1 and CDR2 (germline): LGHDT, YNNKEL (reference sequence). With 3 bases removed from V and 11 bases from J, the gap between germline ends came to 19 bases. CDR3 size: 14 residues. The CDR3, as DNA: TGTGCCAGCAGCCATTCTTTTGGGACTCGAGGCGCTTTCTTT. This encodes CASSHSFGTRGAFF. The full variable domain, with the rest looked up from reference TRBV3-1 and TRBJ1-1, is DTAVSQTPKYLVTQMGNDKSIKCEQNLGHDTMYWYKQDSKKFLKIMFSYNNKELIINETVPNRFSPKSPDKAHLNLHINSLELGDSAVYFCASSHSFGTRGAFFGQGTRLTVV.

This clonotype was counted at least ten times. The chain has TRBV6-1 and TRBJ2-2, with 14 bases aligning to TRBD2. The CDR3 spans 16 residues. In germline, CDR1 is MNHNS, CDR2 SASEGT. Losses at the gene ends were 6 bases for V and 3 bases for J; bases not matched to a gene: 3. This CDR3 is CASRRLAGGDTGELFF. The CDR3 bases are TGTGCCAGCAGAAGACTAGCGGGGGGGGACACCGGGGAGCTGTTTTTT.

In the case of this clonotype: This may stem from a read error, because a much larger clone lies one nucleotide away. The chain employs TRBV28 and TRBJ2-7, with D uncertain. Germline V CDR1 and CDR2: MDHEN, SYDVKM. This CDR3 is 13 amino acids long. Trimming pared 2 bases from V and 10 bases from J, leaving 15 bases between. Here the CDR3 reads CASSLRSQETQYV. CDR3 nucleotide sequence: TGTGCCAGCAGTTTAAGGTCGCAAGAGACCCAGTACGTC.

This clonotype was seen ten or more times. This chain connects TRBV2 to TRBJ1-1, with D unresolved. CDR3 size: 14 residues. CDR1 and CDR2 (germline): SNHLY, FYNNEI. With 1 base removed from V and 3 bases from J, the gap between germline ends came to 9 bases. CDR3 residues: CASSEGGADTEAFF. The CDR3 bases are TGTGCCAGCAGTGAAGGGGGTGCGGACACTGAAGCTTTCTTT.

The chain uses TRBV12-3 or TRBV12-4 and TRBJ2-1; weak D call: TRBD1 (6 bases). Deletions cut 10 bases from V and 6 bases from J, with 22 bases between. The CDR3 has 15 amino acids. CDR3 sequence (DNA): TGTGCCATCAGACCAAACCAGGGACAACGCAATGAGCAGTTCTTC. This sequence encodes CAIRPNQGQRNEQFF.

The chain has TRBV2 and TRBJ1-2, with D possibly matching TRBD1 (5 bases). V lost 6 bases and J lost 1, with 15 bases in between. There are 15 residues in the CDR3. CDR1 and CDR2 from the germline V gene are SNHLY and FYNNEI. CDR3 nucleotide sequence: TGTGCCAGCAGAGATGGGGGGTCCCGTAACTATGGCTACACCTTC. Translating it yields CASRDGGSRNYGYTF. Together with reference TRBV2 and TRBJ1-2, the CDR3 gives the full variable domain: EPEVTQTPSHQVTQMGQEVILRCVPISNHLYFYWYRQILGQKVEFLVSFYNNEISEKSEIFDDQFSVERPDGSNFTLKIRSTKLEDSAMYFCASRDGGSRNYGYTFGSGTRLTVV.